A single sample gave rise to the 29 T cell receptor beta chains below, sequenced in a study of CD8+ T cells in alopecia areata. Reverse transcribed after extraction, RNA yielded cDNA as the sequencing template. TCRdb's copy holds only in-frame clones and misses some; the assay was immunoSEQ multiplex PCR. This table has over 150,000 clones, around 63% appearing once. The sequenced sample was CD4+ T cells sorted from blood, obtained at week 0. These receptors all stem from a human donor with alopecia areata.

The chain joins TRBV7-2 to TRBJ2-2; D is uncertain. V was pared by 4 bases and J by 0 bases, with 6 bases between. The CDR3 loop spans 14 amino acids. Germline V CDR1 and CDR2: SGHTA, FQGNSA. The CDR3 bases are TGTGCCAGCAGCTCCGGGCCGAACACCGGGGAGCTGTTTTTT. It translates to CASSSGPNTGELFF.

The V and J genes are TRBV2 and TRBJ2-1; TRBD2 matches at 8 bases. V gave up 7 bases and J gave up 10 bases; unmatched junction bases: 12. The CDR3 length is 14 residues. Germline CDR1 reads SNHLY; CDR2 reads FYNNEI. CDR3 DNA: TGTGCCAGCAAAGCTAGCACGGGAGGGGGGGAGCAGTTCTTC. Translation gives CASKASTGGGEQFF. The variable domain in full, completed from reference TRBV2 and TRBJ2-1, reads EPEVTQTPSHQVTQMGQEVILRCVPISNHLYFYWYRQILGQKVEFLVSFYNNEISEKSEIFDDQFSVERPDGSNFTLKIRSTKLEDSAMYFCASKASTGGGEQFFGPGTRLTVL.

The CDR3 nucleotides are TGTGCCTGGAGTGAAGGGTCGAGCAATCAGCCCCAGCATTTT. Protein sequence: CAWSEGSSNQPQHF. This chain uses TRBV30 with TRBJ1-5, with no clear D. The CDR3 contains 14 residues. V gave up 1 base and J gave up 1 base, with 8 bases separating them. Germline V gene lookup returns CDR1 GTSNPN and CDR2 SVGIG (reference sequence).

V gene TRBV14 combines with J gene TRBJ1-1; D is ambiguous. Germline V lookup: CDR1 SGHDN, CDR2 FVKESK. Trimming stripped 1 base from V and 12 bases from J, with 12 bases between. CDR3 length: 12 residues. CDR3 nucleotides: TGTGCCAGCAGCCAAGGGAGGGCAGAGTCTTTCTTT. It yields the protein CASSQGRAESFF.

CDR3 protein: CATTGLRGLTDTQYF. The CDR3 DNA reads as TGTGCCACCACGGGCCTGCGGGGGCTCACAGATACGCAGTATTTT. The V gene is TRBV15, the J gene TRBJ2-3; tentative D call: TRBD2 (7 bases). The CDR3 is 15 amino acids. CDR1 and CDR2 from the germline V gene are LNHNV and YYDKDF (reference sequence). V lost 7 bases and J 2 bases, leaving 16 bases between the germline ends.

This clone appeared once. This rearrangement joins TRBV2 to TRBJ1-4; TRBD1 matches 10 bases. CDR3 length: 15 amino acids. V lost 5 bases, J lost 7 bases, and 7 bases stayed unmatched. Looked up from germline, CDR1 is SNHLY and CDR2 is FYNNEI. CDR3 protein: CASSSPRDRGEKLFF. As DNA, the CDR3 is TGTGCCAGCAGTTCCCCTAGGGACAGGGGTGAAAAACTGTTTTTT. The whole variable domain, remainder taken from reference TRBV2 and TRBJ1-4, is EPEVTQTPSHQVTQMGQEVILRCVPISNHLYFYWYRQILGQKVEFLVSFYNNEISEKSEIFDDQFSVERPDGSNFTLKIRSTKLEDSAMYFCASSSPRDRGEKLFFGSGTQLSVL.

CDR3 sequence reads: CARDQGNTDTQYF. The CDR3 DNA is TGTGCCAGAGACCAGGGTAACACAGATACGCAGTATTTT. The gene calls are TRBV2 and TRBJ2-3; D may be TRBD1 (5 bases). Germline CDR1 reads SNHLY; CDR2 reads FYNNEI. This CDR3 is 13 amino acids long. Trimming cost V 9 bases and J 2 bases, with 12 bases left between them.

The V gene is TRBV7-2, the J gene TRBJ2-5, with D perhaps matching TRBD1 (5 bases). From germline, CDR1 is SGHTA and CDR2 FQGNSA. The CDR3 covers 11 residues. Trimming took off 3 bases at V and 14 bases at J, with 13 bases between the two ends. The CDR3 coding sequence is TGTGCCAGCAGCTTGGGAAGTAGGGGATACTTC. As protein: CASSLGSRGYF.

This chain uses TRBV29-1 with TRBJ1-1; unclear D gene. Germline-derived CDR1 and CDR2 are SQVTM and ANQGSEA. The germline V and J ends were trimmed by 2 bases and 1 base, with 5 bases remaining between them. This CDR3 has 12 residues. The CDR3 protein is CSVEQTNTEAFF. The CDR3 region has the DNA TGCAGCGTTGAACAGACGAACACTGAAGCTTTCTTT.

The chain recombines TRBV23-1 with TRBJ1-2; possible D gene TRBD1, 5 bases. TRBV23-1 is identified as an open reading frame with a role that is uncertain. V dropped 2 bases and J dropped 1 base, with 8 bases sitting between them. This CDR3 contains 14 residues. The chain's CDR3 is CASSQTGFNYGYTF. CDR3 nucleotides: TGCGCCAGCAGTCAAACAGGTTTTAACTATGGCTACACCTTC.

This clone has a handful of counts. V and J are TRBV9 and TRBJ2-1, with no clear D. This CDR3 contains 17 residues. The V gene's germline CDR1 is SGDLS and CDR2 YYNGEE. V dropped 0 bases and J dropped 4 bases, with 17 bases sitting between them. Here the CDR3 reads CASSVDPPAGIYNEQFF. In DNA form, the CDR3 reads TGTGCCAGCAGCGTAGATCCCCCAGCAGGAATATACAATGAGCAGTTCTTC.

The chain recombines TRBV25-1 with TRBJ2-1, with 7 bases matching TRBD1. Unmatched junction bases numbered 13, after V lost 2 bases and J lost 6 bases. The CDR3 is made up of 17 amino acids. Germline CDR1 reads MGHDK; CDR2 reads SYGVNS. The CDR3 sequence is CASSEQTAGTVTNEQFF. The CDR3, as DNA: TGTGCCAGCAGTGAACAAACCGCCGGGACAGTAACCAATGAGCAGTTCTTC.

The genes are TRBV29-1 and TRBJ1-1; TRBD1 matches at 9 bases. CDR3 length: 14 amino acids. The ends lost 7 bases at V and 1 base at J; junction bases unmatched: 7. Germline CDR1 is SQVTM and CDR2 is ANQGSEA. CDR3 residues: CSAQWGQGNTEAFF. CDR3 coding DNA: TGCAGCGCCCAGTGGGGACAGGGGAACACTGAAGCTTTCTTT. Filled out from reference TRBV29-1 and TRBJ1-1, the complete variable domain reads SAVISQKPSRDICQRGTSLTIQCQVDSQVTMMFWYRQQPGQSLTLIATANQGSEATYESGFVIDKFPISRPNLTFSTLTVSNMSPEDSSIYLCSAQWGQGNTEAFFGQGTRLTVV.

This clone was detected only a few times. The CDR3 loop is CASRYSGTGELFF. As DNA, the CDR3 is TGTGCCAGCAGATACAGCGGCACCGGGGAGCTGTTTTTT. The chain joins TRBV2 to TRBJ2-2; the D gene is possibly TRBD2 (5 bases). The V gene lost 6 bases and the J gene lost 4 bases, with 9 bases spanning the gap. Germline CDR1 and CDR2: SNHLY and FYNNEI. The CDR3 is made up of 13 amino acids.

This chain joins TRBV6-1 and TRBJ1-6; D is perhaps TRBD1 (5 bases). The CDR3 is 13 amino acids. Trimming took 9 bases from V and 5 from J, leaving 11 bases between them. Per germline, CDR1 MNHNS and CDR2 SASEGT. CDR3 sequence: CASTGLDNSPLHF. The CDR3 DNA reads TGTGCCAGTACGGGACTAGATAATTCACCCCTCCACTTT.

This clone was observed once. The J gene is TRBJ1-1, the V gene TRBV30; D is uncertain. V lost 2 bases to trimming and J lost 2 bases, with 6 bases between them. The germline CDR1 and CDR2 sequences are GTSNPN and SVGIG (reference sequence). The CDR3 has 12 residues. The CDR3 bases are TGTGCCTGGAGTACACATAACACTGAAGCTTTCTTT. The encoded protein is CAWSTHNTEAFF. Drawing the rest from reference TRBV30 and TRBJ1-1, the complete variable domain is SQTIHQWPATLVQPVGSPLSLECTVEGTSNPNLYWYRQAAGRGLQLLFYSVGIGQISSEVPQNLSASRPQDRQFILSSKKLLLSDSGFYLCAWSTHNTEAFFGQGTRLTVV.

J is TRBJ2-5 and V is TRBV5-1; TRBD2 is a possible D gene (6 bases). CDR1 and CDR2 (germline): SGHRS, YFSETQ. V was clipped by 4 bases and J by 3 bases, with 13 bases between them. The CDR3 length is 14 residues. The CDR3 DNA reads as TGCGCCAGCAGCCCTTTAGGAGGGAAAGAGACCCAGTACTTC. Protein: CASSPLGGKETQYF.

The chain combines TRBV30 with TRBJ1-1; the D is unclear. Germline CDR1 and CDR2: GTSNPN and SVGIG (reference sequence). Trimming left V 4 bases short and J 5 bases short, with 14 bases between. The CDR3 runs to 13 residues. CDR3 protein: CAWILSGKTEAFF. The CDR3 DNA reads as TGTGCCTGGATTCTATCGGGGAAAACTGAAGCTTTCTTT.

The chain employs TRBV19 and TRBJ2-1; D possibly corresponds to TRBD1 (6 bases). Trimming removed 11 bases at V and 0 bases at J, with 14 bases between. The CDR3 length is 14 residues. Per germline, CDR1 LNHDA and CDR2 SQIVND (reference sequence). CDR3 nucleotide sequence: TGTGCCGTCTCCCGGGACACCTCCTACAATGAGCAGTTCTTC. Translating it yields CAVSRDTSYNEQFF.

The V and J genes are TRBV27 and TRBJ1-1, with TRBD1 matching 7 bases. After removal of 5 bases from V and 11 bases from J, the junction contained 5 bases not matched to a gene. Germline loops: CDR1 MNHEY, CDR2 SMNVEV (reference sequence). CDR3 size: 11 residues. CDR3 in DNA: TGTGCCAGCAGTCGACAGGGTATGGCTTTCTTT. It translates to CASSRQGMAFF.

The chain couples TRBV5-6 to TRBJ2-7; a possible D gene is TRBD1 (6 bases). V gave up 4 bases and J gave up 2 bases, with 16 bases separating them. The germline V gene encodes CDR1 SGHDT and CDR2 YYEEEE. This CDR3 region has 15 residues. The CDR3 is CASSPGQRTTYEQYF. The CDR3, as DNA: TGTGCCAGCAGCCCGGGACAACGGACCACCTACGAGCAGTACTTC.

V and J are TRBV29-1 and TRBJ2-5; D unclear. The V gene lost 2 bases and the J gene lost 4 bases, with 11 bases spanning the gap. Germline CDR1 is SQVTM and CDR2 is ANQGSEA. This CDR3 is built from 13 residues. The CDR3 DNA follows: TGCAGCGTTGAAACATTACTTACAGAGACCCAGTACTTC. Translation gives CSVETLLTETQYF.

The genes are TRBV25-1 and TRBJ1-6; D is unresolved. V gave up 2 bases and J gave up 2 bases, with 13 bases separating them. The CDR3 length is 17 residues. CDR1 MGHDK and CDR2 SYGVNS come from the germline V gene. Here the CDR3 reads CASSETLVVPYNSPLHF. The CDR3 DNA sequence: TGTGCCAGCAGTGAAACCCTCGTAGTCCCCTATAATTCACCCCTCCACTTT. The full variable domain, its missing parts supplied by reference TRBV25-1 and TRBJ1-6, is EADIYQTPRYLVIGTGKKITLECSQTMGHDKMYWYQQDPGMELHLIHYSYGVNSTEKGDLSSESTVSRIRTEHFPLTLESARPSHTSQYLCASSETLVVPYNSPLHFGNGTRLTVT.

The chain joins TRBV10-2 to TRBJ2-1; D is uncertain. With 10 bases removed from V and 9 bases from J, the gap between germline ends came to 13 bases. The V gene's germline CDR1 is WSHSY and CDR2 SAAADI. The CDR3 has 11 amino acids. DNA for the CDR3: TGCGCCACCCGTACTGGAGTTGAGCAGTTCTTC. Translated: CATRTGVEQFF.

This clone was seen just once. The rearrangement joins TRBV9 to TRBJ1-2, with D unclear. The CDR3 loop spans 15 amino acids. Trimming cost V 4 bases and J 4 bases, with 17 bases left between them. Germline V gives CDR1 SGDLS, CDR2 YYNGEE. The CDR3 here is CASSNPERAAYGYTF. The CDR3 coding sequence is TGTGCCAGCAGCAACCCCGAGAGGGCGGCCTATGGCTACACCTTC.

This clone has just a few counts. The V gene is TRBV7-6, the J gene TRBJ2-1; 12 bases agree with TRBD2. CDR3 length equals 15 residues. In germline, CDR1 is SGHVS, CDR2 FNYEAQ. The V and J ends lost 3 bases and 5 bases, in that order; junction bases with no gene match: 2. The CDR3 coding sequence is TGTGCCAGCAGCTTCCTAGCGGGGGGGGACAATGAGCAGTTCTTC. The encoded protein is CASSFLAGGDNEQFF.

J is TRBJ1-1 and V is TRBV29-1; D unresolved. Germline CDR1 reads SQVTM; CDR2 reads ANQGSEA. Trimming stripped 2 bases from V and 3 bases from J, with 16 bases between. The CDR3 extends over 15 amino acids. The CDR3: CSVELRRAMDTEAFF. DNA of the CDR3: TGCAGCGTTGAATTACGGAGGGCGATGGACACTGAAGCTTTCTTT.

This clone was counted a few times. The chain combines TRBV2 with TRBJ2-5; D perhaps matches TRBD2 (5 bases). The CDR3 has 15 residues. Germline lookup yields CDR1 SNHLY and CDR2 FYNNEI. Trimming took off 4 bases at V and 2 bases at J, with 14 bases between the two ends. This chain's CDR3 is CASSAKGSPQETQYF. CDR3 sequence (DNA): TGTGCCAGCAGTGCCAAAGGGAGTCCGCAAGAGACCCAGTACTTC.

This clone was observed a handful of times. This chain joins TRBV6-5 and TRBJ2-1; D might be TRBD1 (6 bases). The CDR3 runs 11 residues. Per germline, CDR1 MNHEY and CDR2 SVGAGI. The germline V and J ends were trimmed by 6 bases and 11 bases, with 11 bases remaining between them. The CDR3 DNA sequence: TGTGCCAGCAGCCCTGGACAGAAGCAGTTCTTC. This sequence encodes CASSPGQKQFF.